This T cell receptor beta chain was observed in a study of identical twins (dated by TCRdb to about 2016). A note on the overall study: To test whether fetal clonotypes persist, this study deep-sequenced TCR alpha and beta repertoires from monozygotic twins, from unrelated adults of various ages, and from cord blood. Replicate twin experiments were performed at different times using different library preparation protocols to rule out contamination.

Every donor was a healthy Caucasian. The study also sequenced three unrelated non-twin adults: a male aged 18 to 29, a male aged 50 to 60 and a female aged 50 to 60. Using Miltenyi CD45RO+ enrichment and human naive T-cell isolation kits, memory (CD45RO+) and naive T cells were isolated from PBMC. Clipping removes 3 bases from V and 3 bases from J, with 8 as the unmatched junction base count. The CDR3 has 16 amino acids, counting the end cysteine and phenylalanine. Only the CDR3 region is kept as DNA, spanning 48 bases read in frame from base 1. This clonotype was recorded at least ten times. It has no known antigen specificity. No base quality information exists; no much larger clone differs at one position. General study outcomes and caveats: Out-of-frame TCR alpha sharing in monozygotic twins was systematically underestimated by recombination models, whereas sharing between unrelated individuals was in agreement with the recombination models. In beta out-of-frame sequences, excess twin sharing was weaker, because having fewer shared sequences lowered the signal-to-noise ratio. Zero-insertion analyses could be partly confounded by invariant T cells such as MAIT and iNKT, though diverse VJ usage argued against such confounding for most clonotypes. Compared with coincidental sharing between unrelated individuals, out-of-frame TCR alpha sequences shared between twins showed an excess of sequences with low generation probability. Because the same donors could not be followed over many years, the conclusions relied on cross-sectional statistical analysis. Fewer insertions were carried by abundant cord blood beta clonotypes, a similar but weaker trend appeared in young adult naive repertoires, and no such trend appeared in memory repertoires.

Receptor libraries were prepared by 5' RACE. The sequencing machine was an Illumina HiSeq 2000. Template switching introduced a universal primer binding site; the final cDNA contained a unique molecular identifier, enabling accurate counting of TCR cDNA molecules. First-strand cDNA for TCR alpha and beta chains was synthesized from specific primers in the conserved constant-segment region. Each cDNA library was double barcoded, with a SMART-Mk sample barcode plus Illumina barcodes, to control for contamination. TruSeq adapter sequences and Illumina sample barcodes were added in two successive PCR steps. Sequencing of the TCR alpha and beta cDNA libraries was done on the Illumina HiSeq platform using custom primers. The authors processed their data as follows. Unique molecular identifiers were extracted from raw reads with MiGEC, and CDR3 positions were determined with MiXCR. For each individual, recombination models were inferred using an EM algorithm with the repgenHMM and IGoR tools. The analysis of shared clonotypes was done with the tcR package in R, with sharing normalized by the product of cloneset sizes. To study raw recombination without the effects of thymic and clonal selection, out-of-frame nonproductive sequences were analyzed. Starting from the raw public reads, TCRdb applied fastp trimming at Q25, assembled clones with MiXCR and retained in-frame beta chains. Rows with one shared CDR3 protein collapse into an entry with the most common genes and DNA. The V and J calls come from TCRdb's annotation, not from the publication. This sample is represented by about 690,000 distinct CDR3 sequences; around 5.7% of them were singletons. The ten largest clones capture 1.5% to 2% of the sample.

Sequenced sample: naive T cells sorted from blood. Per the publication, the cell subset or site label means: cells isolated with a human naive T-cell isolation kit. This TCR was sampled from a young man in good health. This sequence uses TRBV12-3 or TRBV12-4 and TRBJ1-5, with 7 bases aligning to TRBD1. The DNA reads TGTGCCAGCAGTTTGGGGCAGGGGGGTCCCAATCAGCCCCAGCATTTT. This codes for CASSLGQGGPNQPQHF.